This T cell receptor (beta chain) was identified in a study of T cell responses to AZD1222 COVID-19 vaccine. Generated by immunoSEQ multiplex PCR, the TCRdb table keeps only in-frame clones and is missing some. Here the sample spans about 91,000 clones, 80% to 95% being singletons. Turning to this clone: Its antigen is currently unknown.

Pooling covered second doses at about 4 or about 12 weeks. Per the germline V gene, CDR1 is LGHNA and CDR2 is YNFKEQ. This CDR3 has 14 residues. V was trimmed by 0 bases and J by 7 bases, leaving 12 bases between them. Points from the study as a whole: Per reports, nearly half of all spike-specific TCRs target regions that are unmutated in variants. Spike was spanned by vaccine-associated CD4 TCRs, with dominance at 160-218 and 743-854. At baseline, seropositivity was found in only a handful of AZD1222 recipients.

The sequencing used peripheral blood, collected 28 days after the second AZD1222 dose. The TCR was taken from an adult who received the AZD1222 COVID-19 vaccine. The chain is built from TRBV4-2 and TRBJ2-5; D may match TRBD1 or TRBD2 (6 bases each). The chain's CDR3 is CASSQETGGGTQYF. In nucleotides, the CDR3 is TGTGCCAGCAGCCAAGAAACAGGAGGGGGGACCCAGTACTTC.